This T cell receptor (beta chain) stems from a study of tumor-infiltrating lymphocytes in primary liver carcinoma (dated by TCRdb to between 2016 and 2019). In the study overall: Of the five patients, three men and two women aged 30 to 69 years, four had hepatocellular carcinoma and one had combined HCC and intrahepatic cholangiocarcinoma. The tumors of the five patients were staged as T1-T3 N0M0, with maximum diameters ranging from about 4.2 to 11 cm. Samples yielded roughly 3.5 to 8 million productive TCRbeta reads; read depth did not differ significantly between tissue types. The study combined TCRbeta repertoire sequencing, expression microarrays and whole-exome sequencing across five regions of each liver tumor, with adjacent normal tissue and blood. A total of 35 specimens from 5 patients went through TCRbeta repertoire sequencing, namely 25 tumor regions, 5 adjacent noncancerous liver tissues and 5 peripheral blood samples. To link TCRbeta repertoire diversity with the local molecular phenotype, the roughly 26 tumor region samples were profiled using Agilent mRNA microarrays. Technical replicate repertoires showed high reproducibility, with mean shared-clone rates approximately 0.87 and correlation coefficients above 0.95.

Beyond this particular receptor, the publication reports: Only a few patients were included in the study, and the authors note that the findings should be validated in a larger study. The top 250 clones accounted for a significantly greater share of the repertoire in tumors than in blood (p = 0.039). Comparison of CD4+ and CD8+ T cell repertoires was precluded by the use of bulk unsorted samples. Pairs of tumor regions showed greater repertoire overlap (mean around 35%) than tumor-adjacent pairs (about 17%) or tumor-blood pairs (approximately 14%), which is consistent with antigen-driven expansion. Only roughly 8-25% of top clones appeared in all five regions of a tumor, which suggests that tumor-infiltrating T cells are spatially heterogeneous. Because only the TCR beta chain was sequenced and unpaired alpha chains were not captured, true repertoire diversity is likely underestimated.

TCRbeta-specific cDNA was reverse-transcribed from roughly 500 ng total RNA using a constant-region primer and ProtoScript II reverse transcriptase. The TCRbeta libraries were prepared through three rounds of nested multiplex PCR following a slightly modified ARM-PCR procedure. Each of the first two PCR rounds ran for about 10 cycles and used multiplex TRBV1-TRBV30 forward primers together with a Cbeta reverse primer. Sample barcodes and Illumina adapters were added in a final 25-cycle PCR using Deep VentR polymerase. Amplicons of 200-500 bp were gel-purified with a QIAquick gel extraction kit before sequencing. An Illumina HiSeq 2500 was used to sequence the TCRbeta amplicons with 250-bp paired-end reads. Per the source publication's procedure: Quality trimming of reads was performed with Trimmomatic v0.33, and paired reads were merged with FLASH v1.2.11 so that full CDR3 sequences could be recovered. V, D and J germline segments were assigned to the rearranged TCRbeta sequences by MiGEC v1.2.1b. Clonotype statistics and Shannon-Wiener diversity indices were calculated with VDJtools v1.0.0. Except for diversity analysis, only each sample's 250 most abundant clonotypes were used in subsequent analyses to reduce sampling bias. The public reads were run again by TCRdb, first through fastp at Q25 and then through MiXCR, and only productive beta chains were kept. Each entry merges the rows of one CDR3 protein and shows their most common DNA and genes. The V and J calls follow TCRdb's processing rather than the paper's. The sample yields about 190,000 distinct CDR3 sequences; around 85% were counted once. The top ten clones comprise around a sixth of the sample.

Concerning this clonotype itself: Its antigen is unknown. A much larger clone lies one base from this, so it may be a read error.

There are 15 amino acids in the CDR3, from cysteine to phenylalanine inclusive. This entry keeps only the CDR3 DNA: 45 bases, framed from base 1. The CDR1 and CDR2 encoded by the germline V gene (reference sequence) are MNHNY and SVGAGI. Total RNA and DNA were co-extracted without cell sorting from approximately 20-30 mg of bulk tissue using the AllPrep DNA/RNA mini kit. Between late 2015 and 2016, a few patients in China with histopathologically diagnosed primary liver carcinoma had their tumors surgically resected. At the time of sampling, the patients were treatment-naive and had chronic HBV infection. Each tumor was sampled at five spatially separated regions: the superior, inferior, left-lateral and right-lateral poles and the tumor centre. Histology showed that every tumor sample contained more than 80% viable tumor cells. Fresh tumor and adjacent tissue pieces were bisected, with one half stored in RNAlater at -80 degrees C and the other half sent for histology.

The origin of this receptor is a man aged 35-49 years with primary liver carcinoma and hepatitis B virus infection. The chain employs TRBV6-6 and TRBJ2-1; a weak D assignment points to TRBD2 (6 bases agree). Specimen: tumor tissue from primary liver carcinoma. The nucleotides are TGTGGCAGCAGTTACCCGGGAGACGGGTACAATGAGCAGTCCTTC. Its protein reads: CGSSYPGDGYNEQSF.